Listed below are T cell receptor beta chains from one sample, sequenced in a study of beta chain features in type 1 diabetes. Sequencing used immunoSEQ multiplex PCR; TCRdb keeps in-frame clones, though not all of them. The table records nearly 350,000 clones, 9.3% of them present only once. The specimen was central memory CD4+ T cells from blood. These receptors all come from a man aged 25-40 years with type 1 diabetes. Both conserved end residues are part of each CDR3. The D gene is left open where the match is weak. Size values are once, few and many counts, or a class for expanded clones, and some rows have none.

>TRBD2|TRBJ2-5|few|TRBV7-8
TGTGCCAGCAGCTTAGTTGGTAGCGGGGGGTCTGAGACCCAGTACTTC
CASSLVGSGGSETQYF
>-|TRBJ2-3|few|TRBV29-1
TGCAGCGTGGGTTTGGGTGGTGGCCCAGATACGCAGTATTTT
CSVGLGGGPDTQYF
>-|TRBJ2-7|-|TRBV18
TGTGCCAGCTCACCAGTGGCGGTTAATTCCTACGAGCAGTACTTC
CASSPVAVNSYEQYF
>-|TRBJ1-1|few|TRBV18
TGTGCCAGCTCACCAGAGAGGGGACCTGAAGCTTTCTTT
CASSPERGPEAFF
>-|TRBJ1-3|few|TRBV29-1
TGCAGCGCCTCCCACGTCTCTGGAAACACCATATATTTT
CSASHVSGNTIYF
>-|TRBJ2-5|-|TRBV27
TGTGCCAGCAGTTTCCCGGCCGGGACCCAGTACTTC
CASSFPAGTQYF
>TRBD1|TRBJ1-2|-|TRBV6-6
TGTGCCAGCAGGGTTCTGACAGGGACTGATGGCTACACCTTC
CASRVLTGTDGYTF
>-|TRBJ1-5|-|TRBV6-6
TGTGCCAGCAGTTACACAGGTACTAGCAATCAGCCCCAGCATTTT
CASSYTGTSNQPQHF
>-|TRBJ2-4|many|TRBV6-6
TGTGCCAGCAGTTATAGCATGGGGTTAGCCAAAAACATTCAGTACTTC
CASSYSMGLAKNIQYF
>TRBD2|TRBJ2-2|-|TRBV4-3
TGCGCCAGCAGCCAATACTATGGACTAGTAACGAACACCGGGGAGCTGTTTTTT
CASSQYYGLVTNTGELFF
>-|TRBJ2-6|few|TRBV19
TGTGCCAGTAGTTTTGGGCAGGGCACCAGCGGGGCCAACGTCCTGACTTTC
CASSFGQGTSGANVLTF
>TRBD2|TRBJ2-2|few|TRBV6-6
TGTGCCAGCGCCAGGTCGGGAGCGGGGGGGCACGGGGAGCTGTTTTTT
CASARSGAGGHGELFF
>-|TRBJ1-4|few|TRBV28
TGTGCCACCAAGATAGCCCTTAATGAAAAACTGTTTTTT
CATKIALNEKLFF
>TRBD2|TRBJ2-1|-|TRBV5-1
TGCGCCAGCAGCTTAGGGACTAGCGGGGTCCATGAGCAGTTCTTC
CASSLGTSGVHEQFF
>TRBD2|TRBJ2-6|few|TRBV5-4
TGTGCCAGCAGCGGAACTAGCGGGGGGCTCTCTTCCTCTGGGGCCAACGTCCTGACTTTC
CASSGTSGGLSSSGANVLTF
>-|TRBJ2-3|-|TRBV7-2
TGTGCCAGCAGCTTAGCGGCCGCAGATACGCAGTATTTT
CASSLAAADTQYF
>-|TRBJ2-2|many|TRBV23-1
TGCGCCAGCAGTGATACCACCGGGGAGCTGTTTTTT
CASSDTTGELFF
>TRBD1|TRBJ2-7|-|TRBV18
TGTGCCAGCTCACCACCGGGACAGGGCTCCTACGAGCAGTACTTC
CASSPPGQGSYEQYF
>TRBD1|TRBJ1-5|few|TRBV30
TGTGCCTTCACAGGGGATAGCAATCAGCCCCAGCATTTT
CAFTGDSNQPQHF
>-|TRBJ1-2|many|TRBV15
TGTGCCACCAGCAGAGATCGCAATGGCTACACCTTC
CATSRDRNGYTF
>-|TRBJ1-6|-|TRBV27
TGTGCCAGCAGTAGGAACCCAGGGGAAAATAATTCACCCCTCCACTTT
CASSRNPGENNSPLHF
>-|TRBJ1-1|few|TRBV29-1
TGCAGCGTTGAGCCGAGCGGGGTTAGGATGTACACTGAAGCTTTCTTT
CSVEPSGVRMYTEAFF
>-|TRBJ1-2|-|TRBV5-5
TGTGCCAGCAGCTTGGAAGCGACACCTTATGGCTACACCTTC
CASSLEATPYGYTF
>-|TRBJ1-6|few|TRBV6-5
TGTGCCAGCAGTTACGCAGCGAATTCACCCCTCCACTTT
CASSYAANSPLHF
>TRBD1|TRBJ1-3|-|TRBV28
TGTGCCAGCAGCGGACAGGGGAGAGACACCATATATTTT
CASSGQGRDTIYF
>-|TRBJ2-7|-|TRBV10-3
TGTGCCATCCGCGAGGGGGACGGAGTCTCCTACGAGCAGTACTTC
CAIREGDGVSYEQYF
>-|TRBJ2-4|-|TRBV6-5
TGTGCCAGCCTAAACGTGGGAAACATTCAGTACTTC
CASLNVGNIQYF
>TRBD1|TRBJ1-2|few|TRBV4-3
TGCGCCAGCAGCCAAGATGCACAGGGGGCCAATGGCTACACCTTC
CASSQDAQGANGYTF
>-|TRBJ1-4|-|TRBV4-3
TGCGCCAGCAGCCCGTTTCCAGGGCCTGAAAAACTGTTTTTT
CASSPFPGPEKLFF
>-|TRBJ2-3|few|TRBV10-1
TGCGCCAGCAGTCTCCGAACTGGGGATACGCAGTATTTT
CASSLRTGDTQYF
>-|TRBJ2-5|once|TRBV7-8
TGTGCCAGCAGCTTCCTCCTAGAGACCCAGTACTTC
CASSFLLETQYF
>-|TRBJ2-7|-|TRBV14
TGTGCCAGCAGCCAAGGGGGCGCGGGTACCTACGAGCAGTACTTC
CASSQGGAGTYEQYF
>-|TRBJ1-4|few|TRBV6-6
TGTGCCAGCAGTTACGCGAGTACAGCGAATGAAAAACTGTTTTTT
CASSYASTANEKLFF
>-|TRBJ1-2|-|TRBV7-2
TGTGCCAGCAGCCTTCAACCGGGACAAAGCTATGGCTACACCTTC
CASSLQPGQSYGYTF
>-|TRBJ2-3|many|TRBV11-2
TGTGCCAGCAGCTTAGGCGGGGGCACAGATACGCAGTATTTT
CASSLGGGTDTQYF
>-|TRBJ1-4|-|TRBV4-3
TGCGCCAGCAGCCAAGCGGTCGGGGGAGCGACTAATGAAAAACTGTTTTTT
CASSQAVGGATNEKLFF
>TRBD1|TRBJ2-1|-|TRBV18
TGTGCCAGCTCGACCGGGACAGGGCCCTACAATGAGCAGTTCTTC
CASSTGTGPYNEQFF
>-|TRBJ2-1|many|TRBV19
TGTGCCAGTAGTTCAGGGGAGTCCTACAATGAGCAGTTCTTC
CASSSGESYNEQFF
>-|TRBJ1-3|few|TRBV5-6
TGTGCCAGCAGCACATTTGGGGCCAGCTCTGGAAACACCATATATTTT
CASSTFGASSGNTIYF
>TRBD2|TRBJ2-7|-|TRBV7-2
TGTGCCAGCAGCCCCTTTTCTAGCGGGGGGCGAGAGCAGTACTTC
CASSPFSSGGREQYF
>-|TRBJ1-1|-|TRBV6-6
TGTGCCAGCAGTGAGGTTAGGAATGATGAAGCTTTCTTT
CASSEVRNDEAFF
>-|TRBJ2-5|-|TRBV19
TGTGCCAGTAGTATTTTCCGGAACCAAGAGACCCAGTACTTC
CASSIFRNQETQYF
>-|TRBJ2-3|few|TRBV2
TGTGCCAGCAGTGTCATAGCAAGGGATACGCAGTATTTT
CASSVIARDTQYF
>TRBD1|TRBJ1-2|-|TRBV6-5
TGTGCCAGCAGGGAACAGGGGGCATCTGGCTACACCTTC
CASREQGASGYTF
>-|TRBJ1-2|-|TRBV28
TGTGCCAGCAGTATGCCCACGGCGGCTCTGGGAGGCTACACCTTC
CASSMPTAALGGYTF
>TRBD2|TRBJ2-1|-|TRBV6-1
TGTGCCAGCAGTGTCGAGCGGGGGGCCTACAATGAGCAGTTCTTC
CASSVERGAYNEQFF
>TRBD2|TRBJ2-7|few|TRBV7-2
TGTGCCAGCAGCTTAGGGGCCGGAAGTAGCGGGGGTTCCTACGAGCAGTACTTC
CASSLGAGSSGGSYEQYF